Only one count was recorded for the clone carrying this T cell receptor (beta chain). This CDR3 contains 14 residues. The V end was cut by 3 bases, the J end by 4 bases, with 13 bases between. CDR1 and CDR2 (germline): DFQATT, SNEGSKA (reference sequence). Generated by immunoSEQ multiplex PCR, the TCRdb table keeps only in-frame clones and is missing some. The table has about 190,000 clones, approximately 84% seen once. These data originate in a study of blood T cell repertoires in COVID-19. This rearrangement joins TRBV20-1 to TRBJ1-5; no clear D. The sample taken for sequencing was peripheral blood. The sequence came from a woman aged 70-85 years with active or convalescent COVID-19. The CDR3 DNA follows: TGCAGTGCTAGTATGTCGGGCGGGAATCAGCCCCAGCATTTT. It translates to CSASMSGGNQPQHF.